The rows below give T cell receptor beta chains drawn from one sample of a study of memory CD4+ T cells and cytomegalovirus serostatus. Repertoires were generated with immunoSEQ multiplex PCR, while TCRdb's copy carries only in-frame clones and drops some. The data show 40,000 or so clones, 79% seen once. The sample taken for sequencing was memory CD4+ T cells from blood. The receptors derive from an adult in good health and CMV-seronegative. CDR3s include the opening cysteine and the closing phenylalanine or tryptophan. Each record gives: J gene, clone size, V gene, D gene, CDR3 protein, CDR3 DNA. D genes are given only for firm matches. A row's size may be missing; if present it is once, few, many or a size class.

TRBJ2-6,-,TRBV7-9,-,CASSSLFTGRTSGANVLTF,TGTGCCAGCAGCTCACTATTTACAGGTCGCACTTCTGGGGCCAACGTCCTGACTTTC
TRBJ1-5,once,TRBV18,-,CASSPEAGSDNQPQHF,TGTGCCAGCTCACCAGAGGCAGGGTCTGACAATCAGCCCCAGCATTTT
TRBJ1-2,-,TRBV29-1,TRBD1,CSAEGGAGGAYGYTF,TGCAGCGCCGAGGGTGGGGCAGGGGGCGCATATGGCTACACCTTC
TRBJ2-2,-,TRBV5-4,TRBD2,CASSPGLAGGRTGELFF,TGTGCCAGCAGCCCGGGACTAGCGGGAGGGAGAACCGGGGAGCTGTTTTTT
TRBJ2-7,few,TRBV10-2,-,CASGIYEQYF,TGCGCCAGCGGGATCTACGAGCAGTACTTC
TRBJ2-7,-,TRBV5-1,-,CASSLAQGTHEQYF,TGCGCCAGCAGCTTGGCGCAGGGTACCCACGAGCAGTACTTC
TRBJ2-1,-,TRBV4-2,-,CASSQGVDSDEQFF,TGTGCCAGCAGCCAAGGTGTCGACAGCGATGAGCAGTTCTTC
TRBJ1-1,-,TRBV11-3,-,CASSLDYQGWNTEAFF,TGTGCCAGCAGCTTAGATTACCAGGGGTGGAACACTGAAGCTTTCTTT
TRBJ1-5,-,TRBV30,-,CAWSKGANRYNQPQHF,TGTGCCTGGAGTAAGGGAGCGAATAGGTACAATCAGCCCCAGCATTTT
TRBJ1-2,-,TRBV5-4,TRBD1,CASSSPRRGTGFYGYTF,TGTGCCAGCAGCTCCCCACGGCGAGGGACAGGGTTCTATGGCTACACCTTC
TRBJ2-7,once,TRBV19,-,CASRKDSQYSYEQYF,TGTGCCAGTAGAAAAGACAGCCAATACTCCTACGAGCAGTACTTC
TRBJ2-6,-,TRBV27,TRBD1,CASSSKPGQGLAGANVLTF,TGTGCCAGCAGTTCCAAACCGGGACAGGGGTTGGCTGGGGCCAACGTCCTGACTTTC
TRBJ2-1,-,TRBV7-3,-,CASSLGGGSPEYNEQFF,TGTGCCAGCAGCTTAGGAGGAGGATCCCCCGAATACAATGAGCAGTTCTTC
TRBJ1-1,-,TRBV28,-,CASSLGSGMRPEAFF,TGTGCCAGCAGTTTAGGGTCAGGGATGCGTCCTGAAGCTTTCTTT
TRBJ2-7,-,TRBV25-1,TRBD1,CASRDRGTYEQYF,TGTGCCAGCAGGGACAGGGGGACCTACGAGCAGTACTTC
TRBJ1-1,medium-sized,TRBV12-5,-,CASGLAYSGRREAFF,TGTGCTAGTGGTTTGGCATATTCAGGTCGGCGGGAAGCTTTCTTT
TRBJ2-5,-,TRBV7-9,TRBD2,CASSLPFRLAGLQETQYF,TGTGCCAGCAGCTTACCCTTTCGACTAGCGGGATTACAGGAGACCCAGTACTTC
TRBJ2-7,-,TRBV5-6,-,CASSLKGFEQYF,TGTGCCAGCAGCTTGAAAGGATTCGAGCAGTACTTC
TRBJ2-7,once,TRBV30,-,CAWSVEAAYEQYF,TGTGCCTGGAGTGTCGAGGCCGCCTACGAGCAGTACTTC
TRBJ2-2,-,TRBV11-3,-,CASSLFSGTGELFF,TGTGCCAGCAGCTTATTTTCGGGCACCGGGGAGCTGTTTTTT
TRBJ1-2,-,TRBV7-9,TRBD1,CASSPGGPANYGYTF,TGTGCCAGCAGCCCAGGGGGGCCAGCTAACTATGGCTACACCTTC
TRBJ1-2,-,TRBV12-2,-,CASRYPRGGMGYTF,TGTGCAAGTCGCTACCCTCGAGGGGGAATGGGCTACACCTTC
TRBJ2-1,-,TRBV6-5,-,CASAEQFF,TGTGCCAGCGCAGAGCAGTTCTTC
TRBJ1-5,once,TRBV10-3,-,CASSGGRDQPQHF,TGTGCCAGCAGTGGAGGACGGGATCAGCCCCAGCATTTT
TRBJ2-2,-,TRBV2,-,CASSVQGNTGELFF,TGTGCCAGCAGTGTCCAGGGGAACACCGGGGAGCTGTTTTTT
TRBJ1-1,-,TRBV7-9,-,CASSPGRMNTEAFF,TGTGCCAGCAGCCCTGGGCGGATGAACACTGAAGCTTTCTTT
TRBJ2-5,-,TRBV30,TRBD2,CAWSSGRGGETQYF,TGTGCCTGGAGTTCCGGGCGGGGAGGGGAGACCCAGTACTTC
TRBJ2-4,-,TRBV2,TRBD1,CASSDRDRGRLAKNIQYF,TGTGCCAGCAGTGATCGGGACAGGGGGCGCCTGGCCAAAAACATTCAGTACTTC
TRBJ1-4,-,TRBV19,-,CASSQQTRREKLFF,TGTGCCAGTAGTCAACAGACTCGGAGAGAAAAACTGTTTTTT
TRBJ1-1,medium-sized,TRBV19,-,CASSITRRGVAFF,TGTGCCAGTAGTATAACCCGCCGGGGCGTAGCTTTCTTT
TRBJ2-2,-,TRBV6-1,-,CASRGRVEYGELFF,TGTGCCAGCAGGGGCAGGGTGGAATACGGGGAGCTGTTTTTT
TRBJ2-2,-,TRBV4-1,TRBD2,CASSQASGISTGELFF,TGCGCCAGCAGCCAAGCTAGCGGGATAAGCACCGGGGAGCTGTTTTTT
TRBJ2-3,-,TRBV7-9,-,CASSSDADTQYF,TGTGCCAGCAGCTCCGATGCGGATACGCAGTATTTT
TRBJ1-3,-,TRBV11-2,TRBD1,CASSPLQGAILNTIYF,TGTGCCAGCAGCCCCCTACAGGGGGCCATATTAAACACCATATATTTT
TRBJ2-7,-,TRBV5-6,-,CASSIDYYEQYF,TGTGCCAGCAGCATAGACTACTACGAGCAGTACTTC
TRBJ2-1,-,TRBV6-1,TRBD2,CASSGASGRAVVYNEQFF,TGTGCCAGCAGTGGGGCTAGCGGGAGGGCCGTGGTCTACAATGAGCAGTTCTTC
TRBJ1-1,-,TRBV4-3,-,CASSQDVGTEAFF,TGCGCCAGCAGCCAAGACGTAGGCACTGAAGCTTTCTTT
TRBJ2-7,-,TRBV7-9,-,CASSGRVGFSYEQYF,TGTGCCAGCAGCGGCAGGGTTGGCTTCTCCTACGAGCAGTACTTC
TRBJ2-3,few,TRBV5-4,-,CASSLRATDTQYF,TGTGCCAGCAGCTTGCGGGCCACAGATACGCAGTATTTT
TRBJ1-4,-,TRBV5-1,-,CASGFGGQINEKLFF,TGCGCCAGCGGCTTTGGAGGGCAGATTAATGAAAAACTGTTTTTT
TRBJ1-3,-,TRBV7-9,-,CASSLVSGTIGNTIYF,TGTGCCAGCAGCTTAGTGTCAGGGACCATCGGAAACACCATATATTTT